This T cell receptor (beta chain) derives from a study of blood T cell repertoires in COVID-19. Study overall: T cells, B-cell-depleted T cells, or PBMCs supplied cDNA or gDNA.

Methods used by the authors: Amplification with reference gene primers provided the estimates of nucleated cell counts. TCRdb's table, derived via immunoSEQ multiplex PCR, lists solely in-frame clones and lacks some. The D gene and trimming were derived from the DNA, and the V and J assignments and clone size from that table. The sample holds more than 350,000 clones; more than 80% are singletons and the top ten take around 3%. The source of this sequence is a woman in her twenties or thirties with COVID-19, enrolled during active disease. Source material: peripheral blood.

CDR3 residues: CASSQDGQGGGYTF. Here the CDR3 DNA reads TGCGCCAGCAGCCAAGATGGGCAGGGCGGTGGCTACACCTTC. The chain uses TRBV4-3 and TRBJ1-2; perhaps TRBD1 as D (5 bases). CDR1 is LGHNA, CDR2 YSLEER, per germline. The CDR3 sequence is 14 residues long. The ends were cut back, 0 bases at V and 7 bases at J, with 12 bases in the middle.